The rows below give T cell receptor beta chains drawn from one sample of a study of blood T cells in healthy people across ages. TCRdb reprocessed the 5' RACE reads with MiXCR, giving one entry per CDR3 protein. The table lists fewer than 900,000 distinct CDR3 sequences, around 34% of them singletons, with over 10% in the top ten. The sequenced sample was blood. Receptors originate from a man in his late teens or twenties in good health. CDR3s include the opening cysteine and the closing phenylalanine or tryptophan. The D gene is left open where the match is weak. The listing skips clone size in some rows; elsewhere it reads once, few, many or a size class.

d_gene	v_gene	abundance	j_gene	CDR3nt	CDR3aa
.	TRBV5-1	.	TRBJ2-7	TGCGCCAGCAGCTTGGGTCCCAGTCGGGCGGCGGGGTATGAGCAGTACTTC	CASSLGPSRAAGYEQYF
.	TRBV6-6	.	TRBJ2-2	TGTGCCAGCAGTTACTCGAAGGCGCTCTCGGCCGGGGAGCTGTTTTTT	CASSYSKALSAGELFF
TRBD1	TRBV14	few	TRBJ2-1	TGTGCCAGCAGCCAAGATTTTTCCAGGGGGCCCTACAATGAGCAGTTCTTC	CASSQDFSRGPYNEQFF
.	TRBV29-1	.	TRBJ2-7	TGCAGCGTTGAAGTTGGTTACGAGCAGTACTTC	CSVEVGYEQYF
.	TRBV6-5	few	TRBJ2-1	TGTGCCAGCAGTGACGGTGCCTGGCGGAATGAGCAGTTCTTC	CASSDGAWRNEQFF
.	TRBV4-3	.	TRBJ2-7	TGCGCCAGCAGCCAAGATCGGGCGCTCGAGCAGTACTTC	CASSQDRALEQYF
.	TRBV7-9	few	TRBJ1-1	TGTGCCAGCAGCTTAGCTGGGTTATACACTGAAGCTTTCTTT	CASSLAGLYTEAFF
TRBD2	TRBV20-1	.	TRBJ2-2	TGCAGTGCTAGAGTGGGACTAGCGGGGTCTTACACCGGGGAGCTGTTTTTT	CSARVGLAGSYTGELFF
.	TRBV20-1	.	TRBJ1-2	TGCAGTGCTAGACAGCAGGGTGGTGGCTACACCTTC	CSARQQGGGYTF
.	TRBV30	.	TRBJ2-5	TGTGCCTGGAGTGTGAGGTCGGCCAGAGCAGGGAAAGAGACCCAGTACTTC	CAWSVRSARAGKETQYF
.	TRBV7-9	.	TRBJ2-2	TGTGCCAGCAGCTTCCTACCCCCAGACAGTTATACCGGGGAGCTGTTTTTT	CASSFLPPDSYTGELFF
.	TRBV10-3	few	TRBJ1-1	TGTGCCATCAGTGAGTCGAGTTGGGGAACTGAAGCTTTCTTT	CAISESSWGTEAFF
.	TRBV6-1	once	TRBJ2-3	TGTGCCAGCAGTGAACCTAGGGGTGCAGATACGCAGTATTTT	CASSEPRGADTQYF
TRBD2	TRBV5-4	.	TRBJ2-5	TGTGCCAGCAGCTTTCCCGCGACTAGCGCCAATGAGCAGTACTTC	CASSFPATSANEQYF
.	TRBV6-6	.	TRBJ1-1	TGTGCCAGCAGTGACTCAGGACCCAACACTGAAGCTTTCTTT	CASSDSGPNTEAFF
.	TRBV6-5	.	TRBJ2-7	TGTGCCAGCAGTTACGGATTCGAGAGCTTATCAAACAATGAGCAGTACTTC	CASSYGFESLSNNEQYF
.	TRBV7-2	.	TRBJ2-5	TGTGCCAGCAGCGTATATCTCTGGGAGACCCAGTACTTC	CASSVYLWETQYF
TRBD2	TRBV11-2	few	TRBJ2-1	TGTGCCAGCAGCTCGGGACTAGCGTATCATGATGAGCAGTTCTTC	CASSSGLAYHDEQFF
.	TRBV10-3	.	TRBJ2-2	TGTGCCATCAGTGCCCACAGGGAGGCCGGGGAGCTGTTTTTT	CAISAHREAGELFF
.	TRBV24-1	.	TRBJ2-2	TGTGCCACACCACTCGTAGGCCACACCGGGGAGCTGTTTTTT	CATPLVGHTGELFF
.	TRBV5-4	.	TRBJ2-3	TGTGCCAGCAGCTTTTATGATTCGGGTTTAACGAGAGATACGCAGTATTTT	CASSFYDSGLTRDTQYF
.	TRBV6-2/TRBV6-3	.	TRBJ2-7	TGTGCCAGCGCGATAGGCTCCTACAATGAGCAGTACTTC	CASAIGSYNEQYF
TRBD2	TRBV20-1	.	TRBJ2-3	TGCAGTGCTAGAGATCTGGGACTAGCGGGGTCCACAGATACGCAGTATTTT	CSARDLGLAGSTDTQYF
.	TRBV3-1	.	TRBJ2-1	TGTGCCAGCAGCCAAGTTAAGTCCCATGAGCAGTTCTTC	CASSQVKSHEQFF
.	TRBV20-1	.	TRBJ1-1	TGCAGTGCTAGTCCCGACGGGAACACTGAAGCTTTCTTT	CSASPDGNTEAFF
TRBD1	TRBV20-1	.	TRBJ1-1	TGCAGTGCTAGAGACCAGGGGGCGGGTTGGAACACTGAAGCTTTCTTT	CSARDQGAGWNTEAFF
.	TRBV7-2	many	TRBJ1-2	TGTGCCAGCAGCTTGGTCTCCGAGACTCCGGAGGGCTACACCTTC	CASSLVSETPEGYTF
TRBD2	TRBV5-1	many	TRBJ2-7	TGCGCCAGCAGCTCCCTCACTAGCGGAGAGACCTACGAGCAGTACTTC	CASSSLTSGETYEQYF
.	TRBV7-8	few	TRBJ1-1	TGTGCCAGCAGCTCCGGGAAGGTAGCGACTGAAGCTTTCTTT	CASSSGKVATEAFF
TRBD1	TRBV6-5	few	TRBJ1-1	TGTGCCAGCAGTACAGGGGGAGGCAACACTGAAGCTTTCTTT	CASSTGGGNTEAFF
.	TRBV25-1	.	TRBJ1-4	TGTGCCAGCAGTGTGCCCAAGGGGGGACTAGGAAAACTGTTTTTT	CASSVPKGGLGKLFF
.	TRBV5-6	few	TRBJ2-7	TGTGCCAGCAGCTCGGACGGATACTCCTACGAGCAGTACTTC	CASSSDGYSYEQYF
TRBD1	TRBV6-5	few	TRBJ2-5	TGTGCCAGCAGTTACTCGGGGACAGGGGGAGAGACCCAGTACTTC	CASSYSGTGGETQYF
.	TRBV15	.	TRBJ2-3	TGTGCCACCAGCAGAGAAGGGCGGGGTAGCACAGATACGCAGTATTTT	CATSREGRGSTDTQYF
TRBD1	TRBV7-9	.	TRBJ1-2	TGTGCCAGCAGCCCTCTGGCAGGGGGATATGGCTACACCTTC	CASSPLAGGYGYTF
TRBD2	TRBV19	.	TRBJ2-2	TGTGCCAGTAGTAACCAAGGGAGGGTCACCGGGGAGCTGTTTTTT	CASSNQGRVTGELFF
.	TRBV12-3/TRBV12-4	.	TRBJ1-2	TGTGCCAGCAGTTTGGCAGATCGTTATGGCTACACCTTC	CASSLADRYGYTF
TRBD2	TRBV2	few	TRBJ2-5	TGTGCCAGCAGCCCGCGGGGGATGGGAGAGACCCAGTACTTC	CASSPRGMGETQYF
TRBD1	TRBV7-2	.	TRBJ1-3	TGTGCCAGCAGCTTAGAGGGGGACAGGGCCCCCCTCACCATATATTTT	CASSLEGDRAPLTIYF
.	TRBV29-1	.	TRBJ1-1	TGCAGCGCCGGACGCTTGAACACTGAAGCTTTCTTT	CSAGRLNTEAFF
.	TRBV20-1	.	TRBJ2-6	TGCAGTGCTATCACAGGGATATCGGGGACCTCTGGGGCCAACGTCCTGACTTTC	CSAITGISGTSGANVLTF
TRBD1	TRBV20-1	.	TRBJ2-7	TGCAGTGCTAGGGCCTGGGACAGGGATTGCGAGCAGTACTTC	CSARAWDRDCEQYF
.	TRBV13	.	TRBJ2-3	TGTGCCAGCAGCTGGGGGACTCAGAAGGGCACGCAGTATTTT	CASSWGTQKGTQYF
TRBD1	TRBV20-1	.	TRBJ1-4	TGCAGTGCTAGTCCGGCAGGGGGTTATGAAAAACTGTTTTTT	CSASPAGGYEKLFF
.	TRBV5-6	few	TRBJ2-5	TGTGCCAGCAGCCCCAGTCCAGGGGAGGAGACCCAGTACTTC	CASSPSPGEETQYF
.	TRBV16	few	TRBJ2-2	TGTGCCAGCAGCCAAAAGACAGTGGCCGGGGAGCTGTTTTTT	CASSQKTVAGELFF
.	TRBV7-2	.	TRBJ2-5	TGTGCCAGCAGCCGAACCGGGACTCCAAAAGAGACCCAGTACTTC	CASSRTGTPKETQYF